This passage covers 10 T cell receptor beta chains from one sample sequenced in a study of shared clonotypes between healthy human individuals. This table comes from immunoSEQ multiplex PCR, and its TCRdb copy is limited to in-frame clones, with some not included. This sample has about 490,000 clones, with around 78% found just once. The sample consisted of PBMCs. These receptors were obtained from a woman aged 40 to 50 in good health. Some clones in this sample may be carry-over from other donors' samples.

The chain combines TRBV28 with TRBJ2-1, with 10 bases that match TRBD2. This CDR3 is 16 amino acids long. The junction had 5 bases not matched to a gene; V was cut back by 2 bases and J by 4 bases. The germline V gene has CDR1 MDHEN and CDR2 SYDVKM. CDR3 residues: CASSLALAGEYNEQFF. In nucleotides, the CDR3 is TGTGCCAGCAGTTTAGCTCTAGCGGGAGAGTACAATGAGCAGTTCTTC.

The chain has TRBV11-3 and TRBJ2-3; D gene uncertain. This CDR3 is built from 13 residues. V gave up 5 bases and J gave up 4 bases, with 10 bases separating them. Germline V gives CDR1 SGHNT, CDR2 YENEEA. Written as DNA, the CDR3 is TGTGCCAGCAGCCCGGGTGTGGCAGATACGCAGTATTTT. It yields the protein CASSPGVADTQYF.

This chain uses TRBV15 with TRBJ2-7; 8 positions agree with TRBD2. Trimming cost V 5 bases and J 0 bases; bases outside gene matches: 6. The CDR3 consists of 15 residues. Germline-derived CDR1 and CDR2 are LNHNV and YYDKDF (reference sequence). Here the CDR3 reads CATSGWRGASYEQYF. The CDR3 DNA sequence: TGTGCCACCAGCGGCTGGCGGGGGGCCTCCTACGAGCAGTACTTC.

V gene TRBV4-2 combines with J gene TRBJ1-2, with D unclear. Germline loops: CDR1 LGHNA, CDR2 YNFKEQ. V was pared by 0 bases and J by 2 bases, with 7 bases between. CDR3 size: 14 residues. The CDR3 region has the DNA TGTGCCAGCAGCCAAGACCCGGGGAACTATGGCTACACCTTC. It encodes CASSQDPGNYGYTF.

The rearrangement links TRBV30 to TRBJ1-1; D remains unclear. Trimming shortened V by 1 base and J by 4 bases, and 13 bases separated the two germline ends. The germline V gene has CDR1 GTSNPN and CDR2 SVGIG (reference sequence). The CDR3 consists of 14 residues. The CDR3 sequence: CAWSAENQLTEAFF. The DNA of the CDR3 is TGTGCCTGGAGTGCAGAAAACCAACTCACTGAAGCTTTCTTT.

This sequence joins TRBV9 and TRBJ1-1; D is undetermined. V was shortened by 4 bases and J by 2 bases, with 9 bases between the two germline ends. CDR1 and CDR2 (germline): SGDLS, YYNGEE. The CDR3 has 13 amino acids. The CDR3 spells CASSNGVNTEAFF. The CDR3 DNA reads TGTGCCAGCAGCAATGGGGTAAACACTGAAGCTTTCTTT.

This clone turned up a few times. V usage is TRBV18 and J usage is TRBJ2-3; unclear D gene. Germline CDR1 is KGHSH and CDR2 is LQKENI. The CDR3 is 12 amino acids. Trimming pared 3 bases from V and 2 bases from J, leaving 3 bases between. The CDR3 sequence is CASSPNTDTQYF. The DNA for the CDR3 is TGTGCCAGCTCACCGAACACAGATACGCAGTATTTT.

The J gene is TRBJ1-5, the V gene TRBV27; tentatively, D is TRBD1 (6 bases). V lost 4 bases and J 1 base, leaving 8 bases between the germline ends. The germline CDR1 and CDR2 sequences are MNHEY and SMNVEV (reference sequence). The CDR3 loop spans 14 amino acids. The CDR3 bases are TGTGCCAGCAGTTCACAGGGAAGCAATCAGCCCCAGCATTTT. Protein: CASSSQGSNQPQHF.

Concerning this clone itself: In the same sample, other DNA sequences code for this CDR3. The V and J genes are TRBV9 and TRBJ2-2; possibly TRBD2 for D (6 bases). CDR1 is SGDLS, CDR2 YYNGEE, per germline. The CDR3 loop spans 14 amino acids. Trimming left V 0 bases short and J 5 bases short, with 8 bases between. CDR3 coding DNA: TGTGCCAGCAGCGTAGGTGGAGGGACCGGGGAGCTGTTTTTT. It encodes CASSVGGGTGELFF.

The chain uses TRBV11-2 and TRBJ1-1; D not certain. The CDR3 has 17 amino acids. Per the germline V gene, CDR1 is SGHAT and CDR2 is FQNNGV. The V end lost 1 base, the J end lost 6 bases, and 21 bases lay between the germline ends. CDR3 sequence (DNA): TGTGCCAGCAGCTTAGTTTGGGTTACGGATGGGTCCGCTGAAGCTTTCTTT. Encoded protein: CASSLVWVTDGSAEAFF.